A selection of T cell receptor beta chains follows, all from one sample in a study of blood T cell repertoires in COVID-19. Produced via immunoSEQ multiplex PCR; TCRdb's table is partial and in-frame only. In the table there are 150,000 to 200,000 clones, about 86% of which are singletons. Material: peripheral blood. The receptors derive from a woman aged 70-85 years who had recovered from COVID-19. CDR3s include the opening cysteine and the closing phenylalanine or tryptophan. D genes are given only for firm matches. Size is stated for part of the rows, as once, few or many counts, or as a class when the clone is expanded.

cdr3_nt: TGTGCCAGCAGCTTAGGGCCTGGGGCCAACGTCCTGACTTTC
cdr3_aa: CASSLGPGANVLTF
v_call: TRBV7-3
j_call: TRBJ2-6
clone_size: NA
d_call: NA

cdr3_nt: TGTGCCATCAGTCACTCAACAGGGGACGGGGAGCTGTTTTTT
cdr3_aa: CAISHSTGDGELFF
v_call: TRBV10-3
j_call: TRBJ2-2
clone_size: NA
d_call: TRBD1

cdr3_nt: TGTGCCAGCAGCCGGGGAGCCAAAAACATTCAGTACTTC
cdr3_aa: CASSRGAKNIQYF
v_call: TRBV5-6
j_call: TRBJ2-4
clone_size: NA
d_call: NA

cdr3_nt: TGTGCCAGCAGCCCCCTGGGACAGGGAGACGAGCAGTACTTC
cdr3_aa: CASSPLGQGDEQYF
v_call: TRBV7-9
j_call: TRBJ2-7
clone_size: NA
d_call: TRBD1

cdr3_nt: TGTGCCAGCAGTTACGGCACATTAGCCAAAAACATTCAGTACTTC
cdr3_aa: CASSYGTLAKNIQYF
v_call: TRBV6-5
j_call: TRBJ2-4
clone_size: few
d_call: NA

cdr3_nt: TGTGCCAGTAGTTTTCGGGGGATTTCCTACGAGCAGTACTTC
cdr3_aa: CASSFRGISYEQYF
v_call: TRBV19
j_call: TRBJ2-7
clone_size: NA
d_call: NA

cdr3_nt: TGTGCCAGCAGTTTGGACAGGGAAAATGAAAAACTGTTTTTT
cdr3_aa: CASSLDRENEKLFF
v_call: TRBV28
j_call: TRBJ1-4
clone_size: NA
d_call: TRBD1

cdr3_nt: TGTGCCATCGAACGGAGGGTCTATGGCTACACCTTC
cdr3_aa: CAIERRVYGYTF
v_call: TRBV2
j_call: TRBJ1-2
clone_size: NA
d_call: NA

cdr3_nt: TGTGCCAGTAGTCCGGGGGGCTACGAGCAGTACTTC
cdr3_aa: CASSPGGYEQYF
v_call: TRBV19
j_call: TRBJ2-7
clone_size: NA
d_call: TRBD2

cdr3_nt: TGTGCCAGTAGTGGGGACACTGGGACGGATTTC
cdr3_aa: CASSGDTGTDF
v_call: TRBV19
j_call: TRBJ2-7
clone_size: NA
d_call: NA

cdr3_nt: TGTGCCAGCTCACCATACCTCCCCGGGACAGGGGTCGGTGAAGCTTTCTTT
cdr3_aa: CASSPYLPGTGVGEAFF
v_call: TRBV18
j_call: TRBJ1-1
clone_size: NA
d_call: TRBD1

cdr3_nt: TGTGCCACCAGCAGGGGGGGGACCGCCGGCGGAAACACCATATATTTT
cdr3_aa: CATSRGGTAGGNTIYF
v_call: TRBV15
j_call: TRBJ1-3
clone_size: once
d_call: NA

cdr3_nt: TGTGCCAGCAGTCCCCGCGAATACGAGCAGTACTTC
cdr3_aa: CASSPREYEQYF
v_call: TRBV6-6
j_call: TRBJ2-7
clone_size: NA
d_call: NA

cdr3_nt: TGCAGTGCTAGTCCTATGAACACTGAAGCTTTCTTT
cdr3_aa: CSASPMNTEAFF
v_call: TRBV20-1
j_call: TRBJ1-1
clone_size: NA
d_call: NA

cdr3_nt: TGTGCCAGCAGGACGGGACAGGCTAACTATGGCTACACCTTC
cdr3_aa: CASRTGQANYGYTF
v_call: TRBV6-4
j_call: TRBJ1-2
clone_size: NA
d_call: TRBD1

cdr3_nt: TGTGCCTCGGGGAGAAACTATGGCTACACCTTC
cdr3_aa: CASGRNYGYTF
v_call: TRBV28
j_call: TRBJ1-2
clone_size: NA
d_call: NA

cdr3_nt: TGTGCCAGCAGCCCTCGGGGATACAATGAGCAGTTCTTC
cdr3_aa: CASSPRGYNEQFF
v_call: TRBV2
j_call: TRBJ2-1
clone_size: NA
d_call: NA

cdr3_nt: TGTGCCAGCAGCCCATACGGTCAGCCCCAGCATTTT
cdr3_aa: CASSPYGQPQHF
v_call: TRBV7-8
j_call: TRBJ1-5
clone_size: NA
d_call: NA

cdr3_nt: TGCGCCAGCAGCTTGCTGGGACAGGGGGCCGCCTACGAGCAGTACTTC
cdr3_aa: CASSLLGQGAAYEQYF
v_call: TRBV5-1
j_call: TRBJ2-7
clone_size: NA
d_call: TRBD1

cdr3_nt: TGCAGTGCCCCGCGGGGGGGGGCTTTCTTT
cdr3_aa: CSAPRGGAFF
v_call: TRBV20-1
j_call: TRBJ1-1
clone_size: NA
d_call: NA

cdr3_nt: TGTGCCAGCAGCACTTGGGCCTCAACGCCCCAGCATTTT
cdr3_aa: CASSTWASTPQHF
v_call: TRBV7-2
j_call: TRBJ1-5
clone_size: once
d_call: NA

cdr3_nt: TGTGCCAGCAGCCCTCAGGTGTCGGATACGCAGTATTTT
cdr3_aa: CASSPQVSDTQYF
v_call: TRBV7-3
j_call: TRBJ2-3
clone_size: NA
d_call: NA

cdr3_nt: TGTGCCAGCAGGCGACAGGTTCTCGCCGGGGAGCTGTTTTTT
cdr3_aa: CASRRQVLAGELFF
v_call: TRBV11-2
j_call: TRBJ2-2
clone_size: NA
d_call: NA

cdr3_nt: TGCGCCAACCAGGGGGGTAGCGGGAGTTCCTACACAGATACGCAGTATTTT
cdr3_aa: CANQGGSGSSYTDTQYF
v_call: TRBV23-1
j_call: TRBJ2-3
clone_size: NA
d_call: TRBD2

cdr3_nt: TGTGCCACCGCCAGTGTATCTGGAAACACCATATATTTT
cdr3_aa: CATASVSGNTIYF
v_call: TRBV27
j_call: TRBJ1-3
clone_size: NA
d_call: NA

cdr3_nt: TGTGCCAGTAGTATCGAGGTGGCCAAGCAGTTCTTC
cdr3_aa: CASSIEVAKQFF
v_call: TRBV19
j_call: TRBJ2-1
clone_size: NA
d_call: NA

cdr3_nt: TGTGCCAGCAGCTTCTCAGAGACCCAGTACTTC
cdr3_aa: CASSFSETQYF
v_call: TRBV5-6
j_call: TRBJ2-5
clone_size: NA
d_call: NA

cdr3_nt: TGCGCCAGCAGCCAAGATTCCTTGGGGGCGCGAAACACTGAAGCTTTCTTT
cdr3_aa: CASSQDSLGARNTEAFF
v_call: TRBV4-1
j_call: TRBJ1-1
clone_size: few
d_call: NA

cdr3_nt: TGTGCCAGCAGCATAACGGGGGCAACTAATGAAAAACTGTTTTTT
cdr3_aa: CASSITGATNEKLFF
v_call: TRBV7-4
j_call: TRBJ1-4
clone_size: NA
d_call: NA

cdr3_nt: TGTGCCATCAGGCCTGGACTAGCCACCGGGGAGCTGTTTTTT
cdr3_aa: CAIRPGLATGELFF
v_call: TRBV10-3
j_call: TRBJ2-2
clone_size: NA
d_call: TRBD2

cdr3_nt: TGTGCCAGCAACCCCCTGGGCGGGAATGAGCAGTTCTTC
cdr3_aa: CASNPLGGNEQFF
v_call: TRBV12-3/TRBV12-4
j_call: TRBJ2-1
clone_size: NA
d_call: NA

cdr3_nt: TGTGCCAGCAGCACCGGGGGGGCGGCGGATTTT
cdr3_aa: CASSTGGAADF
v_call: TRBV5-6
j_call: TRBJ1-3
clone_size: NA
d_call: NA

cdr3_nt: TGCGCCAGCAGCCAAGATCTGGAGACCCAGTACTTC
cdr3_aa: CASSQDLETQYF
v_call: TRBV4-3
j_call: TRBJ2-5
clone_size: NA
d_call: NA

cdr3_nt: TGTGCCAGCAGCCCCTATTGGGTCGCGGGGGCCGGGCCCGGGGAGCTGTTTTTT
cdr3_aa: CASSPYWVAGAGPGELFF
v_call: TRBV9
j_call: TRBJ2-2
clone_size: NA
d_call: NA

cdr3_nt: TGTGCCAGCAGCCCGGACAGGGAGGAGGCTAATGAAAAACTGTTTTTT
cdr3_aa: CASSPDREEANEKLFF
v_call: TRBV7-8
j_call: TRBJ1-4
clone_size: NA
d_call: TRBD1

cdr3_nt: TGTGCCATCAGTGGACAGGGTGGCAATCAGCCCCAGCATTTT
cdr3_aa: CAISGQGGNQPQHF
v_call: TRBV10-3
j_call: TRBJ1-5
clone_size: NA
d_call: TRBD1

cdr3_nt: TGTGCCAGCAGTTTAGGTAGCTATGGCTACACCTTC
cdr3_aa: CASSLGSYGYTF
v_call: TRBV12-3/TRBV12-4
j_call: TRBJ1-2
clone_size: NA
d_call: NA

cdr3_nt: TGTGCCAGCAGCTTAGGCGGGGACAGGGGCGCGAACGGGGAGCTGTTTTTT
cdr3_aa: CASSLGGDRGANGELFF
v_call: TRBV7-3
j_call: TRBJ2-2
clone_size: NA
d_call: TRBD1

cdr3_nt: TGTGCCAGCAGACGGGGGATTGAGCCCTACGAGCAGTACTTC
cdr3_aa: CASRRGIEPYEQYF
v_call: TRBV6-5
j_call: TRBJ2-7
clone_size: once
d_call: NA

cdr3_nt: TGTGCCAGCAGGAGGCCAGGGAACAATGAGCAGTTCTTC
cdr3_aa: CASRRPGNNEQFF
v_call: TRBV12-3/TRBV12-4
j_call: TRBJ2-1
clone_size: once
d_call: NA

cdr3_nt: TGTGCCAGCAGTTTTTTCGTCAGGGGTATAGCTTTCTTT
cdr3_aa: CASSFFVRGIAFF
v_call: TRBV27
j_call: TRBJ1-1
clone_size: NA
d_call: NA

cdr3_nt: TGTGCCAGCAGCGTAGGGAGCGGGACTCCCGGGGAGCTGTTTTTT
cdr3_aa: CASSVGSGTPGELFF
v_call: TRBV9
j_call: TRBJ2-2
clone_size: few
d_call: TRBD2